This T cell receptor (beta chain) was profiled in a study of CD8 T cells in Susac syndrome. Study-wide context: Sequenced Susac syndrome patients included over 5 with active disease and under ten who were in remission. The Susac syndrome patients were therapy-naive, on corticosteroids, or on intravenous immunoglobulin alone at blood draw.

Reverse transcription of 0.5 to 1 ug RNA was performed with random hexamers. MiXCR was run by TCRdb on the immunoSEQ multiplex PCR reads, yielding one entry per CDR3 protein. The sample has around 140,000 distinct CDR3 sequences; 95% are singletons. With respect to this clonotype: The target antigen is unknown.

Notes on the study in general: The CD4+ T cell repertoires in Susac syndrome were not clonally expanded.

Trimming stripped 11 bases from V and 7 bases from J, with 15 bases between. The germline CDR1 and CDR2 sequences are SNHLY and FYNNEI. The CDR3 spans 12 residues. The chain employs TRBV2 and TRBJ2-1; no firm D call. The clonotype originates from a human donor with Susac syndrome. Sequenced input: CD4+ T cells from PBMCs. CDR3 in amino acids: CAGSSQGNEQFF. CDR3 in DNA: TGTGCCGGCTCCTCCCAAGGAAATGAGCAGTTCTTC.